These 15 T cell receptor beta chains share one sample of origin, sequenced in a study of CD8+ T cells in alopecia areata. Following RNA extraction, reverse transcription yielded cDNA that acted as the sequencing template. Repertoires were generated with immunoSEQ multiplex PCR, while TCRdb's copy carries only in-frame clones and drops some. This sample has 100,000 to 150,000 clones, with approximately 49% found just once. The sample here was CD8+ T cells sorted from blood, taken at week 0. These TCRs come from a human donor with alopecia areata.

In DNA, the CDR3 is TGTGCCAGCAGCGCGGGGGGTTACACTGAAGCTTTCTTT. Amino acids: CASSAGGYTEAFF. The V and J genes are TRBV6-5 and TRBJ1-1; a weak D match, TRBD1 (5 bases). With 6 bases removed from V and 3 bases from J, the gap between germline ends came to 11 bases. Per germline, CDR1 MNHEY and CDR2 SVGAGI. The CDR3 has 13 residues.

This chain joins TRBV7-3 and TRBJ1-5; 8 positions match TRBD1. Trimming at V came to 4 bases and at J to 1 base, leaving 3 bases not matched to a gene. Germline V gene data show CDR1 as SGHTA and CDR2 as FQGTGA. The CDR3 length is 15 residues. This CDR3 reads CASSSTGGSNQPQHF. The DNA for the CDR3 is TGTGCCAGCAGCTCCACAGGGGGAAGCAATCAGCCCCAGCATTTT.

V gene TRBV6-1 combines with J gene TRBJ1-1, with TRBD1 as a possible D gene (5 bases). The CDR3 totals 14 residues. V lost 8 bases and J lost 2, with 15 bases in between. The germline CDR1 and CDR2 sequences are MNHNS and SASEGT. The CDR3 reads CASEWRGGNTEAFF. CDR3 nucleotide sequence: TGTGCCAGCGAATGGCGGGGGGGAAACACTGAAGCTTTCTTT.

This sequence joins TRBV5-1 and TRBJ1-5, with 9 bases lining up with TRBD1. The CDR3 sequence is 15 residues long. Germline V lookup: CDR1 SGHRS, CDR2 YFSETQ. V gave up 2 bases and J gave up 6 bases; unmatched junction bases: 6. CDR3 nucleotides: TGCGCCAGCAGCTTAACAGGGGGCATTGCTCAGCCCCAGCATTTT. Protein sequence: CASSLTGGIAQPQHF.

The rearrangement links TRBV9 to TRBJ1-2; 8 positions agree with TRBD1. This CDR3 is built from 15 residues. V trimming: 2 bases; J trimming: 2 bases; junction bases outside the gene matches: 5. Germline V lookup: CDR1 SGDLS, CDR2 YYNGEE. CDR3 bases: TGTGCCAGCAGCGTCGGGACAGGTTTAAACTATGGCTACACCTTC. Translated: CASSVGTGLNYGYTF.

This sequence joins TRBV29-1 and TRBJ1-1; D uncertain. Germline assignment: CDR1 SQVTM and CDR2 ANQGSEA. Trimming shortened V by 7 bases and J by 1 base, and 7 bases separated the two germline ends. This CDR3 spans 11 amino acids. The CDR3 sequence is CSADTNTEAFF. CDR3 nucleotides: TGCAGCGCAGACACGAACACTGAAGCTTTCTTT.

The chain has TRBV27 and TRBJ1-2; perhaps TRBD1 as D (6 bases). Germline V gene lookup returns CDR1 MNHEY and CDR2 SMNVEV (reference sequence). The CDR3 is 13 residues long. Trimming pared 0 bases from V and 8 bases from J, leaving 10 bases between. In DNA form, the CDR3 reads TGTGCCAGCAGTTTATCGAACAGGGAGGGCTACACCTTC. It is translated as CASSLSNREGYTF.

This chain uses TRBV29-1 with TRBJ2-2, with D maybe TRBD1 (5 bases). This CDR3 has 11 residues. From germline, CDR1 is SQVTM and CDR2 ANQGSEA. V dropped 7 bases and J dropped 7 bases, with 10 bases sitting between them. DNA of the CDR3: TGCAGCGGGTCTAGGGGCGGGGAGCTGTTTTTT. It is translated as CSGSRGGELFF.

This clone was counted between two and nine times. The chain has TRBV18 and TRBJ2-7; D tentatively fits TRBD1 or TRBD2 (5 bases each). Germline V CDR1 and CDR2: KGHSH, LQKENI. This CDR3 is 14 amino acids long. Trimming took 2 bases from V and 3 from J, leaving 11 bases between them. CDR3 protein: CASSPERGGYEQYF. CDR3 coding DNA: TGTGCCAGCTCACCAGAGAGGGGCGGCTACGAGCAGTACTTC.

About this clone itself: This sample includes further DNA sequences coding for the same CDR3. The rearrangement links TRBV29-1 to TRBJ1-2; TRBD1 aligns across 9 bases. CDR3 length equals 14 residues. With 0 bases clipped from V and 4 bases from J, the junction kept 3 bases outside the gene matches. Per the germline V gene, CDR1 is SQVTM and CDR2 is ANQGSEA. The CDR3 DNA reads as TGCAGCGTTGAAGATCCGGGACAGGGCTATGGCTACACCTTC. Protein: CSVEDPGQGYGYTF.

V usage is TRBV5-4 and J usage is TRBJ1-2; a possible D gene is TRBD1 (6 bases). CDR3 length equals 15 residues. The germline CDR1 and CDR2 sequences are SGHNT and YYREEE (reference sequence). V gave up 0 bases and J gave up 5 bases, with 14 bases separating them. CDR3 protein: CASSLGGQHSYGYTF. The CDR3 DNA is TGTGCCAGCAGCTTGGGTGGACAGCATAGTTATGGCTACACCTTC.

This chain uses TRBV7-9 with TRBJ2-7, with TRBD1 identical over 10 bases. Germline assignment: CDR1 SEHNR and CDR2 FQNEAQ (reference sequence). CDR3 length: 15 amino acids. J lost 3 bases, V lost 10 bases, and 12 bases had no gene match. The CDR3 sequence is CATQLGTGVSYEQYF. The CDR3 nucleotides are TGTGCCACACAACTAGGGACAGGGGTCAGCTACGAGCAGTACTTC.

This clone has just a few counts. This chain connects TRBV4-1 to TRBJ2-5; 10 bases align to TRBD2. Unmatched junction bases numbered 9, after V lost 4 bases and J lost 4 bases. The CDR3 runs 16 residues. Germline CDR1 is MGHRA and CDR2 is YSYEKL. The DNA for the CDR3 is TGCGCCAGCAGCCCTAGCGGGGGATCGGGTCCAGAGACCCAGTACTTC. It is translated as CASSPSGGSGPETQYF.

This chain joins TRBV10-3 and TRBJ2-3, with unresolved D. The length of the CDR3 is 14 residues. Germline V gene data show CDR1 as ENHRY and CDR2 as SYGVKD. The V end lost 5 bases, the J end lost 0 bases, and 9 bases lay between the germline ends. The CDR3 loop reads CAISRGASTDTQYF. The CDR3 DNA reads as TGTGCCATCAGTCGTGGAGCTAGCACAGATACGCAGTATTTT.

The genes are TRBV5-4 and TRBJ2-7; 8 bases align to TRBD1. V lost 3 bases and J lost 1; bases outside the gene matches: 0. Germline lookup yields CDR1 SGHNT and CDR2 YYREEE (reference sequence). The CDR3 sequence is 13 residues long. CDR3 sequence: CASSWTGSYEQYF. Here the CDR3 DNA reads TGTGCCAGCAGCTGGACAGGGTCCTACGAGCAGTACTTC.